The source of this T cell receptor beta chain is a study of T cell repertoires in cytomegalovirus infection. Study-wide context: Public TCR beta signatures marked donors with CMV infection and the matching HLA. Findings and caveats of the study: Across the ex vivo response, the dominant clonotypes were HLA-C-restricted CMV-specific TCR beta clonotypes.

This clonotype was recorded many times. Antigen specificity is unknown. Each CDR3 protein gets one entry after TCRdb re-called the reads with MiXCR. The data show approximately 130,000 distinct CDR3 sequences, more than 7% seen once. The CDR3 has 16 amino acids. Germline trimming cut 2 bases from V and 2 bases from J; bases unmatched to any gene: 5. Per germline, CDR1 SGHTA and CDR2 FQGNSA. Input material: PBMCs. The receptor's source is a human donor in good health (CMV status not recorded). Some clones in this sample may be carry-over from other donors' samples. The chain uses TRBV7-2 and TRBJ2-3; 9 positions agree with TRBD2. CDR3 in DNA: TGTGCCAGCAGCTTATCGACTAGCGGATACACAGATACGCAGTATTTT. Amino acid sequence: CASSLSTSGYTDTQYF.